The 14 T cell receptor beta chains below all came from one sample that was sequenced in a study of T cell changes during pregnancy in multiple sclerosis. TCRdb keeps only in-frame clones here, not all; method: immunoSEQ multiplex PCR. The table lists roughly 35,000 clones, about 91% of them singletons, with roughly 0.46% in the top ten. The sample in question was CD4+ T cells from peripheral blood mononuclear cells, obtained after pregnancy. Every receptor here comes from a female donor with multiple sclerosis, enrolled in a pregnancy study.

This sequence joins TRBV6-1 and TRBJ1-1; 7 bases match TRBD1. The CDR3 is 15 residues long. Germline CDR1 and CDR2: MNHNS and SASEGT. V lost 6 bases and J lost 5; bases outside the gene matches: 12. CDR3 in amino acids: CASRIWTGRETEAFF. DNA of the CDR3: TGTGCCAGCAGGATTTGGACAGGACGGGAAACTGAAGCTTTCTTT.

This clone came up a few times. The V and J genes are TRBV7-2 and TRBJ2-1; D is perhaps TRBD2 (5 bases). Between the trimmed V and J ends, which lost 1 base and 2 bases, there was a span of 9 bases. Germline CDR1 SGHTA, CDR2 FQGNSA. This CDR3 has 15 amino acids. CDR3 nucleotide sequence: TGTGCCAGCAGCTTAGTGGGAGTGCCCTACAATGAGCAGTTCTTC. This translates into CASSLVGVPYNEQFF. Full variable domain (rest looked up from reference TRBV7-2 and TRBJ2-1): GAGVSQSPSNKVTEKGKDVELRCDPISGHTALYWYRQSLGQGLEFLIYFQGNSAPDKSGLPSDRFSAERTGGSVSTLTIQRTQQEDSAVYLCASSLVGVPYNEQFFGPGTRLTVL.

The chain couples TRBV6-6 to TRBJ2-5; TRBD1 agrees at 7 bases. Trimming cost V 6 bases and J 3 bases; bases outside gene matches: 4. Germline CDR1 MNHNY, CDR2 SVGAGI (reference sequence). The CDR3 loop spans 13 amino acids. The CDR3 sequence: CASRRDSKETQYF. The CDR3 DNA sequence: TGTGCCAGCAGACGGGACAGTAAAGAGACCCAGTACTTC.

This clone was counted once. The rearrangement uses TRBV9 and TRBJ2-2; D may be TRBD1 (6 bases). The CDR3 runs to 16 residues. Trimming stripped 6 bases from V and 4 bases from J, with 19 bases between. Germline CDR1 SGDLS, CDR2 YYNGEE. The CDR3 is CASTKQFTGTTGELFF. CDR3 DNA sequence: TGTGCCAGCACAAAACAGTTTACAGGGACCACCGGGGAGCTGTTTTTT.

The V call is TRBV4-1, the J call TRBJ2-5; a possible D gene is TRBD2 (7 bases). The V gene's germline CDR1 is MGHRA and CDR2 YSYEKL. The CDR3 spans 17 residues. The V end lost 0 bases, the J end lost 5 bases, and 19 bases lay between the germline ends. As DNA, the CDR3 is TGCGCCAGCAGCCAAGATAACGGGGGGCCACGGGGGGAGACCCAGTACTTC. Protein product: CASSQDNGGPRGETQYF.

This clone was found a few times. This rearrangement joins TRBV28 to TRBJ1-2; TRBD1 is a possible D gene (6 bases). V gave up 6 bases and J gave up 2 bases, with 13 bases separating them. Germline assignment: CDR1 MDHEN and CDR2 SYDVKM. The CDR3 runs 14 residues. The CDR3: CASRKQGRNYGYTF. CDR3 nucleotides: TGTGCCAGCAGGAAACAGGGCCGAAACTATGGCTACACCTTC.

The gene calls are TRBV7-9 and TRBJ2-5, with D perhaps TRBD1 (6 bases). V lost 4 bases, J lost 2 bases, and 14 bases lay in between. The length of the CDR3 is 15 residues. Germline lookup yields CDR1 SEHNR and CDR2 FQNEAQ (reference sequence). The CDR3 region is CASSSQGRGQETQYF. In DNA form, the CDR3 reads TGTGCCAGCAGCTCCCAGGGGCGCGGACAAGAGACCCAGTACTTC.

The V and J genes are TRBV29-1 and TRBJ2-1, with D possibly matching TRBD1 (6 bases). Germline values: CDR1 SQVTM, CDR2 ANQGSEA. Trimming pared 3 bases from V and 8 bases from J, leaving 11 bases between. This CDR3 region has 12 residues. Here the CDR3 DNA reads TGCAGCGTTGATACAGGGACGGATGAGCAGTTCTTC. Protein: CSVDTGTDEQFF.

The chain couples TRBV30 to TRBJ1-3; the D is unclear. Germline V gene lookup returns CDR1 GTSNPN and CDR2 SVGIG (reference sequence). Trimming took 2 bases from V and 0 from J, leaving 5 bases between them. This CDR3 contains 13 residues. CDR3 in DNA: TGTGCCTGGAGTACAGTCTCTGGAAACACCATATATTTT. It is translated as CAWSTVSGNTIYF.

In DNA, the CDR3 is TGTGCCTGGAGTCCTGGAGGGAGCTCCTATAATTCACCCCTCCACTTT. Encoded protein: CAWSPGGSSYNSPLHF. J is TRBJ1-6 and V is TRBV30; D is unresolved. Germline V CDR1 and CDR2: GTSNPN, SVGIG (reference sequence). The CDR3 has 16 residues. Trimming cost V 2 bases and J 0 bases, with 11 bases left between them.

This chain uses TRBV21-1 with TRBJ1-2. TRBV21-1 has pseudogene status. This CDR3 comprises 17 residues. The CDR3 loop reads CASIRRRRYEPEYRYTF. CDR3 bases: TGTGCCAGCATTAGACGCCGGAGGTACGAACCAGAGTACCGCTACACCTTC.

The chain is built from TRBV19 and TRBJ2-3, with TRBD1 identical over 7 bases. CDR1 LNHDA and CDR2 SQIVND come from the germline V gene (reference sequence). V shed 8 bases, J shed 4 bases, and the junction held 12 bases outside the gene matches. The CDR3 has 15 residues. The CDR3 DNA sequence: TGTGCCAGTGGGGAGCCAGGGGGAAGGGCAGATACGCAGTATTTT. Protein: CASGEPGGRADTQYF.

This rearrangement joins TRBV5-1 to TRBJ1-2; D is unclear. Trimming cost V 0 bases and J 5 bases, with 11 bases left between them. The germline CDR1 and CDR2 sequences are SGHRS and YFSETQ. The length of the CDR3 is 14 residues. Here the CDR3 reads CASSLETALYGYTF. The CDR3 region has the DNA TGCGCCAGCAGCTTGGAAACCGCGTTATATGGCTACACCTTC.

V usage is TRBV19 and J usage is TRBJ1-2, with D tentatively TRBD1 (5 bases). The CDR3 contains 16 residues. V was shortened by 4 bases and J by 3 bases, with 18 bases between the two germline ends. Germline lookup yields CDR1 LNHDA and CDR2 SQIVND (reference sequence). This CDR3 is CASSTRDAFGDYGYTF. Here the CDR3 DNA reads TGTGCCAGTAGTACGCGGGACGCCTTCGGAGACTATGGCTACACCTTC.